The 20 T cell receptor beta chains below all came from one sample that was sequenced in a study of early T cells in non-severe SARS-CoV-2 infection (dated by TCRdb to about 2021). Receptor libraries were prepared by 5' RACE. Instrument used: NextSeq 500. Through fastp at Q25 and MiXCR, TCRdb rebuilt clones from the public reads, retaining in-frame beta chains. Every entry covers one CDR3 protein and lists the most common genes and DNA from its rows. In all, the sample holds around 35,000 distinct CDR3 sequences, and 4.5% to 6% of those were seen once. The ten largest account for 4.5% to 5.5% of the sample. The sample taken for sequencing was whole blood. These receptors came from an adult who was a healthcare worker with PCR-confirmed SARS-CoV-2 infection or an uninfected control (not recorded which).

This clonotype was detected many times. The V gene is TRBV10-3, the J gene TRBJ1-1; tentative D call: TRBD1 (6 bases). V was cut by 6 bases and J by 4 bases, with 18 bases left in between. This CDR3 is built from 15 residues. The germline V gene has CDR1 ENHRY and CDR2 SYGVKD. The CDR3 reads CAIRAGTLGSTEAFF. Here the CDR3 DNA reads TGTGCCATCAGGGCCGGGACACTAGGTAGCACTGAAGCTTTCTTT.

The genes are TRBV5-1 and TRBJ1-2, with 7 bases lining up with TRBD1. The CDR3 is 16 residues long. Per the germline V gene, CDR1 is SGHRS and CDR2 is YFSETQ. The ends lost 5 bases at V and 0 bases at J; junction bases unmatched: 10. The DNA of the CDR3 is TGCGCCAGCAGTGTCGGGACAGTGTTAGCTAACTATGGCTACACCTTC. It translates to CASSVGTVLANYGYTF.

The chain joins TRBV2 to TRBJ2-7; D remains unclear. The germline V and J ends were trimmed by 6 bases and 4 bases, with 13 bases remaining between them. The CDR3 totals 13 residues. Germline CDR1 is SNHLY and CDR2 is FYNNEI. The CDR3 region has the DNA TGTGCCAGCAGACTCGAGATTTCATACGAGCAGTACGTC. It is translated as CASRLEISYEQYV.

This clonotype has ten or more counts. The J gene is TRBJ2-7, the V gene TRBV11-2; possible D gene TRBD2, 5 bases. Germline values: CDR1 SGHAT, CDR2 FQNNGV. Trimming left V 5 bases short and J 4 bases short, with 15 bases between. The CDR3 totals 14 residues. DNA for the CDR3: TGTGCCAGCAGCCCTAGCCCAATGGGTTACGAGCAGTACTTC. This sequence encodes CASSPSPMGYEQYF.

The table lists this clonotype with a few counts. The rearrangement links TRBV7-2 to TRBJ1-2, with 7 bases that match TRBD1. Germline values: CDR1 SGHTA, CDR2 FQGNSA. Trimming removed 5 bases from V and 4 bases from J; junction bases left unmatched: 16. The CDR3 contains 17 residues. CDR3 region: CASSLPRQGPTPYGYTF. Written as DNA, the CDR3 is TGTGCCAGCAGCCTACCAAGACAGGGACCAACACCCTATGGCTACACCTTC. Based on the CDR3 plus reference TRBV7-2 and TRBJ1-2, the full variable domain is GAGVSQSPSNKVTEKGKDVELRCDPISGHTALYWYRQSLGQGLEFLIYFQGNSAPDKSGLPSDRFSAERTGGSVSTLTIQRTQQEDSAVYLCASSLPRQGPTPYGYTFGSGTRLTVV.

This clonotype has just a few counts. J is TRBJ1-3 and V is TRBV30; 7 nucleotides line up with TRBD1. Germline CDR1 GTSNPN, CDR2 SVGIG (reference sequence). V gave up 1 base and J gave up 0 bases; unmatched junction bases: 3. The CDR3 consists of 15 residues. The CDR3 DNA follows: TGTGCCTGGAGTGGCAGGGGGTTCTCTGGAAACACCATATATTTT. It yields the protein CAWSGRGFSGNTIYF.

The chain is built from TRBV5-6 and TRBJ2-1; the match to TRBD1 covers 8 bases. J lost 6 bases, V lost 3 bases, and 11 bases had no gene match. The CDR3 totals 16 residues. Germline assignment: CDR1 SGHDT and CDR2 YYEEEE. The chain's CDR3 is CASSSTGGKVVNEQFF. CDR3 in DNA: TGTGCCAGCAGCTCCACAGGGGGGAAAGTCGTCAATGAGCAGTTCTTC.

The sample holds many counts of this clonotype. The chain carries TRBV6-6 and TRBJ2-7; 7 positions match TRBD2. Trimming cost V 4 bases and J 6 bases; bases outside gene matches: 9. The CDR3 spans 14 residues. The germline gives CDR1 MNHNY, CDR2 SVGAGI (reference sequence). CDR3 protein: CASSSPGTTTEQYV. The CDR3 nucleotides read TGTGCCAGCAGTTCCCCCGGGACTACGACCGAGCAGTACGTC.

The rearrangement joins TRBV4-3 to TRBJ2-3; tentative D call: TRBD2 (6 bases). Trimming shortened V by 0 bases and J by 4 bases, and 11 bases separated the two germline ends. The germline CDR1 and CDR2 sequences are LGHNA and YSLEER. This CDR3 is built from 15 residues. CDR3 DNA sequence: TGCGCCAGCAGCCAAGACCGGAGGAGGGCAGATACGCAGTATTTT. It encodes CASSQDRRRADTQYF.

V and J are TRBV3-1 and TRBJ1-2; perhaps TRBD1 as D (6 bases). The V gene lost 5 bases and the J gene lost 7 bases, with 14 bases spanning the gap. Germline-derived CDR1 and CDR2 are LGHDT and YNNKEL (reference sequence). This CDR3 is 13 amino acids long. CDR3 DNA: TGTGCCAGCAGCTTTACACAGGGACGTGGCTACACCTTC. Its protein product is CASSFTQGRGYTF.

This clonotype appeared many times. This chain uses TRBV4-3 with TRBJ2-5, with 8 bases that match TRBD2. The CDR3 length is 13 residues. Germline trimming cut 1 base from V and 7 bases from J; bases unmatched to any gene: 2. Germline CDR1 reads LGHNA; CDR2 reads YSLEER. This CDR3 reads CASSQVTSGTQYF. CDR3 coding DNA: TGCGCCAGCAGCCAAGTAACTAGCGGGACCCAGTACTTC.

This clonotype was counted many times. The V call is TRBV12-5, the J call TRBJ1-2; 9 bases match TRBD1. The CDR3 is 16 amino acids. V shed 6 bases, J shed 6 bases, and the junction held 14 bases outside the gene matches. The germline gives CDR1 LGHNT, CDR2 FRNRAP. The chain's CDR3 is CASGPVPGQGSNGYTF. Written as DNA, the CDR3 is TGTGCTAGTGGACCCGTCCCGGGACAGGGATCAAATGGCTACACCTTC.

In its sample, this clonotype was seen many times. The rearrangement links TRBV7-9 to TRBJ2-1; 7 bases are a match to TRBD2. There are 17 residues in the CDR3. Germline V CDR1 and CDR2: SEHNR, FQNEAQ (reference sequence). V shed 5 bases, J shed 3 bases, and the junction held 13 bases outside the gene matches. The CDR3 region is CASSPRGGSYFYNEQFF. The CDR3 DNA reads as TGTGCCAGCAGCCCAAGGGGCGGGAGTTATTTCTACAATGAGCAGTTCTTC.

This clonotype was detected only a few times. V gene TRBV10-1 combines with J gene TRBJ1-1; D remains ambiguous. V dropped 0 bases and J dropped 1 base, with 6 bases sitting between them. This CDR3 comprises 14 residues. Germline-derived CDR1 and CDR2 are WNHNN and SYGVQD (reference sequence). CDR3 DNA sequence: TGCGCCAGCAGTGAGTCGTACGGGAACACTGAAGCTTTCTTT. Its translation is CASSESYGNTEAFF.

This clonotype was observed at least ten times. The chain joins TRBV7-6 to TRBJ1-3; TRBD1 aligns across 9 bases. Germline V lookup: CDR1 SGHVS, CDR2 FNYEAQ. The CDR3 is made up of 19 amino acids. With V trimmed by 2 bases and J by 2 bases, 13 bases remained unmatched. The CDR3 DNA follows: TGTGCCAGCAGCTTATGGAAAGTGCAACAGGGGGCGCCTGGAAACACCATATATTTT. Its protein is CASSLWKVQQGAPGNTIYF.

The table lists this clonotype with a count of one. The V and J genes are TRBV9 and TRBJ2-1; D call uncertain. This CDR3 is built from 14 residues. V lost 1 base, J lost 12 bases, and 17 bases lay in between. The germline V gene has CDR1 SGDLS and CDR2 YYNGEE. CDR3 residues: CASSVSPNGESQFF. The CDR3 nucleotides are TGTGCCAGCAGCGTATCCCCCAATGGGGAATCGCAGTTCTTC. The full variable domain, rest sourced from reference TRBV9 and TRBJ2-1, is DSGVTQTPKHLITATGQRVTLRCSPRSGDLSVYWYQQSLDQGLQFLIQYYNGEERAKGNILERFSAQQFPDLHSELNLSSLELGDSALYFCASSVSPNGESQFFGPGTRLTVL.

This clonotype showed up many times. V is TRBV5-1 and J is TRBJ1-2, with TRBD1 as a possible D gene (6 bases). The CDR3 is made up of 12 amino acids. Germline V CDR1 and CDR2: SGHRS, YFSETQ. V shed 4 bases and J shed 8 bases, with 12 bases lying between them. The CDR3 DNA sequence: TGCGCCAGCAGCAGCGACAGGCGAGGCTACACCTTC. Encoded protein: CASSSDRRGYTF.

Ten or more counts support this clonotype. The rearrangement links TRBV19 to TRBJ2-3, with 7 nucleotides matching TRBD2. The CDR3 length is 14 residues. Per the germline V gene, CDR1 is LNHDA and CDR2 is SQIVND (reference sequence). Trimming at V came to 5 bases and at J to 6 bases, leaving 8 bases not matched to a gene. The CDR3 loop reads CASSVLAAGDTQYF. The CDR3 nucleotides are TGTGCCAGTAGTGTCCTAGCGGCGGGGGATACGCAGTATTTT.

Ten or more counts support this clonotype. The rearrangement links TRBV7-2 to TRBJ2-1, with 8 bases fitting TRBD2. The CDR3 runs to 18 residues. The junction had 7 bases not matched to a gene; V was cut back by 0 bases and J by 0 bases. Germline CDR1 and CDR2: SGHTA and FQGNSA. CDR3 loop: CASSLAPAGGSSYNEQFF. DNA for the CDR3: TGTGCCAGCAGCTTAGCGCCTGCGGGAGGTAGCTCCTACAATGAGCAGTTCTTC.

The rearrangement links TRBV29-1 to TRBJ2-7; 11 bases fit TRBD2. The CDR3 consists of 12 residues. V lost 8 bases and J lost 3; bases outside the gene matches: 3. Germline V CDR1 and CDR2: SQVTM, ANQGSEA. The CDR3 region is CSIGTSGYEQYF. The CDR3 DNA is TGCAGCATCGGGACTAGCGGCTACGAGCAGTACTTC.